A selection of T cell receptor beta chains follows, all from one sample in a study of shared clonotypes between healthy human individuals. TCRdb's table, derived via immunoSEQ multiplex PCR, lists solely in-frame clones and lacks some. The table shows 2 million or so clones, with 85% to 95% occurring only once. The sample comprised naive CD4+ T cells sorted from blood. The receptors derive from a man younger than 35 in good health. CDR3s include the opening cysteine and the closing phenylalanine or tryptophan. The D gene is left open where the match is weak.

J: TRBJ1-2
D: TRBD1
V: TRBV7-2
CDR3: CASSRDRVYGYTF

J: TRBJ2-2
D: .
V: TRBV6-1
CDR3: CASIDRDTGELFF

J: TRBJ1-2
D: .
V: TRBV14
CDR3: CASSQVSGDGYTF

J: TRBJ1-5
D: TRBD1
V: TRBV9
CDR3: CASSAGQQNQPQHF

J: TRBJ2-5
D: .
V: TRBV6-1
CDR3: CASSETGRYQETQYF

J: TRBJ1-1
D: .
V: TRBV7-9
CDR3: CASSNPRVNTEAFF

J: TRBJ2-1
D: .
V: TRBV19
CDR3: CASGRDGFQVGQFF

J: TRBJ1-6
D: TRBD1
V: TRBV6-6
CDR3: CASSATGGYSPLHF

J: TRBJ2-7
D: TRBD1
V: TRBV15
CDR3: CATSRARDRAYEQYF

J: TRBJ1-4
D: TRBD1
V: TRBV5-1
CDR3: CASSLEPGTGLNTANEKLFF

J: TRBJ2-2
D: .
V: TRBV6-4
CDR3: CASKEGLTGELFF

J: TRBJ1-2
D: .
V: TRBV7-9
CDR3: CASSPPGFGYTF

J: TRBJ2-7
D: .
V: TRBV9
CDR3: CASSVGGGYSYEQYF

J: TRBJ2-7
D: TRBD2
V: TRBV5-1
CDR3: CASSRGLAGGEQYF

J: TRBJ2-6
D: .
V: TRBV10-2
CDR3: CASSGTTGANVLTF

J: TRBJ2-1
D: TRBD2
V: TRBV5-1
CDR3: CASSLGTSGAEQFF

J: TRBJ2-1
D: TRBD2
V: TRBV2
CDR3: CASSELRLAPNEQFF

J: TRBJ1-3
D: .
V: TRBV30
CDR3: CARRGSGNTIYF

J: TRBJ1-4
D: .
V: TRBV7-9
CDR3: CASSTNEKLFF

J: TRBJ1-4
D: .
V: TRBV7-9
CDR3: CASSLGGREKLFF

J: TRBJ1-2
D: .
V: TRBV6-6
CDR3: CATARADGYTF

J: TRBJ1-3
D: .
V: TRBV11-2
CDR3: CASSPTPGVENTIYF

J: TRBJ2-7
D: TRBD1
V: TRBV5-1
CDR3: CASSLGTGFSYEQYF

J: TRBJ2-7
D: .
V: TRBV15
CDR3: CATSRESGERPSYEQYF

J: TRBJ2-1
D: .
V: TRBV7-6
CDR3: CASSLERGNEQFF

J: TRBJ2-3
D: TRBD1
V: TRBV10-3
CDR3: CAISEGTGGPDTQYF

J: TRBJ2-2
D: .
V: TRBV28
CDR3: CASSPGGGRNTGELFF

J: TRBJ2-7
D: TRBD2
V: TRBV4-3
CDR3: CASSQDLAGETYEQYF

J: TRBJ1-2
D: .
V: TRBV28
CDR3: CASSLRSVYGGYGYTF

J: TRBJ1-1
D: .
V: TRBV6-5
CDR3: CASSEAGPNTEAFF

J: TRBJ2-7
D: TRBD2
V: TRBV5-1
CDR3: CASSLGSGGSSYEQYF

J: TRBJ2-7
D: TRBD2
V: TRBV4-1
CDR3: CASSPWTSGSYEQYF

J: TRBJ2-7
D: .
V: TRBV5-1
CDR3: CASSLSQASYEQYF

J: TRBJ1-5
D: .
V: TRBV30
CDR3: CAWSPGGSQPQHF

J: TRBJ2-1
D: TRBD2
V: TRBV27
CDR3: CASSGLAGPYNEQFF

J: TRBJ2-5
D: .
V: TRBV29-1
CDR3: CSVVDGSWTQYF

J: TRBJ1-1
D: .
V: TRBV19
CDR3: CASSLGGRAFF

J: TRBJ1-4
D: .
V: TRBV5-1
CDR3: CASSPDGGGNEKLFF

J: TRBJ1-5
D: .
V: TRBV7-8
CDR3: CASSLVNRANQPQHF

J: TRBJ2-5
D: .
V: TRBV30
CDR3: CAWSVRRQETQYF

J: TRBJ1-1
D: .
V: TRBV2
CDR3: CASSERGMNTEAFF

J: TRBJ2-7
D: .
V: TRBV5-1
CDR3: CASSLEGGLHEQYF

J: TRBJ2-7
D: TRBD2
V: TRBV7-8
CDR3: CASSSGTSGGAVFYEQYF

J: TRBJ1-1
D: .
V: TRBV18
CDR3: CASSPKSNTEAFF

J: TRBJ2-7
D: TRBD1
V: TRBV6-5
CDR3: CASTPRTGSYEQYF

J: TRBJ2-7
D: TRBD1
V: TRBV30
CDR3: CAWDPGQISYEQYF

J: TRBJ2-7
D: TRBD2
V: TRBV5-1
CDR3: CASRLLAGDSYEQYF